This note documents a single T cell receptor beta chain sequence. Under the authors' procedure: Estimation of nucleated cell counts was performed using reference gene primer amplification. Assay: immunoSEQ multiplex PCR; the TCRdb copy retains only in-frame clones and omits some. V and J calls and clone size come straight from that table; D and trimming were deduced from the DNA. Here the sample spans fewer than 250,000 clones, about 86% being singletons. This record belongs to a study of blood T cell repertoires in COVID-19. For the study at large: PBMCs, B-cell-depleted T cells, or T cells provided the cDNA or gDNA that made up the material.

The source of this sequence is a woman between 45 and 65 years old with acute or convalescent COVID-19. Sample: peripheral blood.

The CDR3 spells CASRTGQGDTYEQYF. The CDR3 DNA reads TGCGCCAGCAGGACCGGACAGGGGGACACCTACGAGCAGTACTTC. The V call is TRBV5-1, the J call TRBJ2-7, with 10 positions matching TRBD1. The V gene's germline CDR1 is SGHRS and CDR2 YFSETQ. With V trimmed by 5 bases and J by 2 bases, 7 bases remained unmatched. This CDR3 spans 15 amino acids.